One sample yielded the 25 T cell receptor beta chains listed below, sequenced in a study of vaccination and CD4 T cells after COVID-19. An Oncomine TCR Beta short-read assay was used to sequence the DNA from cultured CD4+ T cells. TCRdb re-analysed the PCR reads in MiXCR, keeping a single row per CDR3 protein. The repertoire has just over 14,000 distinct CDR3 sequences, around half of them found once; the top ten carry 7.8%. These receptors have no known antigen. Treatment reported: roughly 10-day PBMC culture with coronavirus spike peptide pools or control peptides (ViraFEST assay). The sample taken for sequencing was CD4+ T cells from blood, cultured in vitro. Receptor source: a human donor who had recovered from COVID-19.

This clonotype came up a few times. This chain uses TRBV7-8 with TRBJ2-3; D remains ambiguous. CDR3 length: 16 residues. The V end lost 1 base, the J end lost 0 bases, and 11 bases lay between the germline ends. Germline V gene sequence: CDR1 SGHVS, CDR2 FQNEAQ. Here the CDR3 DNA reads TGTGCCAGCAGCTTAGGTGCGAGCCTTAGCACAGATACGCAGTATTTT. This gives the protein CASSLGASLSTDTQYF.

In DNA form, the CDR3 reads TGTGCCAGCAGCACAGGACTAGCGGCTCAAGAGACCCAGTACTTC. Translating gives CASSTGLAAQETQYF. The chain joins TRBV7-3 to TRBJ2-5; TRBD2 matches at 10 bases. Germline CDR1 reads SGHTA; CDR2 reads FQGTGA. V shed 5 bases and J 2 bases; nucleotides not matched to a gene: 5. The CDR3 runs to 15 residues.

This chain connects TRBV19 to TRBJ1-2, with 11 bases lining up with TRBD1. Germline V gene data show CDR1 as LNHDA and CDR2 as SQIVND (reference sequence). The V segment lost 6 bases and the J segment 4 bases; nucleotides outside the gene matches: 10. This CDR3 region has 16 residues. In DNA, the CDR3 is TGTGCCAGTAGAATTACCCGGACAGGGGGCGTCTATGGCTACACCTTC. Its translation: CASRITRTGGVYGYTF.

This clonotype occurred once. This chain links TRBV10-3 with TRBJ2-1; D not resolved. The CDR3 runs 13 residues. Trimming removed 3 bases from V and 5 bases from J, with 8 bases in between. CDR1 ENHRY and CDR2 SYGVKD come from the germline V gene. CDR3 sequence (DNA): TGTGCCATCAGTGAACCCTGGAACAATGAGCAGTTCTTC. Protein sequence: CAISEPWNNEQFF.

The chain recombines TRBV7-6 with TRBJ1-5, with D unresolved. The germline V gene has CDR1 SGHVS and CDR2 FNYEAQ. CDR3 length: 13 amino acids. With 5 bases removed from V and 5 bases from J, the gap between germline ends came to 10 bases. The CDR3 region has the DNA TGTGCCAGCAGCCGTCAAGTTGATCAGCCCCAGCATTTT. Translating it yields CASSRQVDQPQHF. The entire variable domain, with the rest obtained from reference TRBV7-6 and TRBJ1-5, is as follows: GAGVSQSPRYKVTKRGQDVALRCDPISGHVSLYWYRQALGQGPEFLTYFNYEAQQDKSGLPNDRFSAERPEGSISTLTIQRTEQRDSAMYRCASSRQVDQPQHFGDGTRLSIL.

The chain employs TRBV20-1 and TRBJ1-5, with unresolved D. The CDR3 loop spans 14 amino acids. Per the germline V gene, CDR1 is DFQATT and CDR2 is SNEGSKA (reference sequence). V shed 5 bases and J shed 7 bases, with 18 bases lying between them. The chain's CDR3 is CSAPAREGRQPQHF. The CDR3 region has the DNA TGCAGTGCTCCAGCTCGAGAGGGTAGACAGCCCCAGCATTTT.

V gene TRBV29-1 combines with J gene TRBJ2-7, with D hard to call. This CDR3 is built from 12 residues. CDR1 SQVTM and CDR2 ANQGSEA come from the germline V gene. V dropped 5 bases and J dropped 2 bases, with 10 bases sitting between them. The chain's CDR3 is CSVSVGTYEQYF. For the CDR3, the DNA is TGCAGCGTTTCAGTTGGGACCTACGAGCAGTACTTC.

This clonotype was counted a few times. J is TRBJ1-6 and V is TRBV6-2 or TRBV6-3; no definite D call. This CDR3 is built from 17 residues. Trimming stripped 2 bases from V and 10 bases from J, with 21 bases between. Germline V lookup: CDR1 MNHEY, CDR2 SVGEGT. The chain's CDR3 is CASSYLPRAASESPLHF. The CDR3 nucleotides read TGTGCCAGCAGTTACCTACCTCGGGCCGCCTCGGAATCACCCCTCCACTTT.

The chain couples TRBV30 to TRBJ1-1; TRBD1 aligns across 9 bases. The germline gives CDR1 GTSNPN, CDR2 SVGIG (reference sequence). V lost 1 base to trimming and J lost 2 bases; unmatched junction nucleotides: 8. CDR3 length: 16 amino acids. This CDR3 is CAWSDLGTGYNTEAFF. The CDR3 region has the DNA TGTGCCTGGAGTGATCTTGGGACAGGGTATAACACTGAAGCTTTCTTT.

This clonotype is labeled as medium-sized. This rearrangement joins TRBV20-1 to TRBJ1-6, with TRBD1 as a possible D gene (6 bases). The CDR3 covers 14 residues. Germline CDR1 reads DFQATT; CDR2 reads SNEGSKA (reference sequence). Trimming took 2 bases from V and 7 from J, leaving 12 bases between them. The CDR3 nucleotides read TGCAGTGCTAGAAAGGAGGGGGGGAATTCACCCCTCCACTTT. Translating it yields CSARKEGGNSPLHF.

This chain joins TRBV11-1 and TRBJ1-1; D gene unclear. There are 13 residues in the CDR3. Germline lookup yields CDR1 SGHAT and CDR2 FQDESV (reference sequence). V lost 1 base to trimming and J lost 7 bases, with 10 bases between them. The DNA for the CDR3 is TGTGCCAGCAGCTTAGGGGTCGGACGTGAAGCTTTCTTT. Encoded protein: CASSLGVGREAFF.

V is TRBV21-1 and J is TRBJ1-5; the table's D call TRBD1 went unverified against the DNA. TRBV21-1 is termed a pseudogene. The CDR3 totals 19 residues. Here the CDR3 reads CASSPSGTFVDNSNQPQHF. Written as DNA, the CDR3 is TGTGCCAGCAGCCCCTCCGGGACATTCGTGGACAATAGCAATCAGCCCCAGCATTTT.

In its sample, this clonotype was seen a few times. The chain carries TRBV4-3 and TRBJ2-5; D gene ambiguous. This CDR3 comprises 17 residues. The germline gives CDR1 LGHNA, CDR2 YSLEER. Trimming pared 0 bases from V and 0 bases from J, leaving 14 bases between. The CDR3 spells CASSQDLRDPYQETQYF. CDR3 coding DNA: TGCGCCAGCAGCCAAGATCTAAGGGATCCGTACCAAGAGACCCAGTACTTC.

This clonotype was recorded a few times. The rearrangement joins TRBV27 to TRBJ1-4, with a weak D call TRBD1 (5 bases). The ends were cut back, 4 bases at V and 11 bases at J, with 20 bases in the middle. CDR3 length: 15 amino acids. CDR1 is MNHEY, CDR2 SMNVEV, per germline (reference sequence). The CDR3 loop reads CASSWGRQFGSKLFF. The CDR3 DNA reads as TGTGCCAGCAGTTGGGGCAGGCAATTCGGGAGCAAACTGTTTTTT.

The chain links TRBV10-1 to TRBJ2-7, with D maybe TRBD2 (6 bases). CDR3 length equals 14 residues. From germline, CDR1 is WNHNN and CDR2 SYGVQD (reference sequence). Trimming shortened V by 2 bases and J by 9 bases, and 17 bases separated the two germline ends. The CDR3 sequence is CASSETPGETVQYF. Here the CDR3 DNA reads TGCGCCAGCAGTGAGACCCCGGGGGAAACCGTGCAGTACTTC.

This clonotype was detected only a few times. This sequence joins TRBV6-1 and TRBJ2-3; maybe TRBD2 (6 bases). V gave up 5 bases and J gave up 0 bases, with 12 bases separating them. From germline, CDR1 is MNHNS and CDR2 SASEGT. The CDR3 runs to 15 residues. CDR3 sequence: CASSLGTASTDTQYF. CDR3 DNA: TGTGCCAGCAGTCTCGGGACTGCGAGCACAGATACGCAGTATTTT.

Only one count was recorded for this clonotype. The V call is TRBV20-1, the J call TRBJ2-1; no reliable D call. Trimming cost V 5 bases and J 0 bases, with 11 bases left between them. Germline V gene data show CDR1 as DFQATT and CDR2 as SNEGSKA (reference sequence). The length of the CDR3 is 14 residues. The CDR3 DNA sequence: TGCAGTGCTGAGTCCCCGAACTCCTACAATGAGCAGTTCTTC. Translating gives CSAESPNSYNEQFF.

This chain connects TRBV28 to TRBJ1-5, with TRBD1 matching over 9 bases. This CDR3 region has 14 residues. CDR1 MDHEN and CDR2 SYDVKM come from the germline V gene. With 6 bases clipped from V and 6 bases from J, the junction kept 6 bases outside the gene matches. CDR3 in amino acids: CASSRQGGGQPQHF. For the CDR3, the DNA is TGTGCCAGCAGCCGACAGGGGGGGGGTCAGCCCCAGCATTTT.

The chain is built from TRBV3-1 and TRBJ2-7; D unclear. The CDR3 contains 15 residues. The germline V and J ends were trimmed by 1 base and 3 bases, with 13 bases remaining between them. CDR1 is LGHDT, CDR2 YNNKEL, per germline (reference sequence). Written as DNA, the CDR3 is TGTGCCAGCAGCCAAGCTTATGGCACGATCTACGAGCAGTACTTC. It yields the protein CASSQAYGTIYEQYF.

The V call is TRBV20-1, the J call TRBJ2-1; the match to TRBD2 covers 9 bases. V gave up 1 base and J gave up 3 bases; unmatched junction bases: 4. Germline CDR1 and CDR2: DFQATT and SNEGSKA (reference sequence). The CDR3 runs to 15 residues. CDR3 in DNA: TGCAGTGCTAGAGGCTCTAGCGGGAACTACAATGAGCAGTTCTTC. Its translation is CSARGSSGNYNEQFF.

The rearrangement links TRBV5-1 to TRBJ2-5; tentatively, D is TRBD1 or TRBD2 (6 bases each). The length of the CDR3 is 16 residues. V was cut by 4 bases and J by 5 bases, with 21 bases left in between. Germline V gives CDR1 SGHRS, CDR2 YFSETQ. CDR3 in amino acids: CASSPFTLGGGETQYF. The CDR3 DNA is TGCGCCAGCAGCCCATTTACCTTGGGGGGCGGGGAGACCCAGTACTTC.

This clonotype was found a few times. The chain uses TRBV20-1 and TRBJ1-5, with 8 bases lining up with TRBD1. V lost 3 bases to trimming and J lost 4 bases; unmatched junction nucleotides: 8. The CDR3 spans 15 residues. Germline CDR1 DFQATT, CDR2 SNEGSKA (reference sequence). The chain's CDR3 is CSASGGTGQNQPQHF. The CDR3, as DNA: TGCAGTGCTAGTGGGGGGACAGGTCAGAATCAGCCCCAGCATTTT.

J is TRBJ1-4 and V is TRBV12-3 or TRBV12-4; D possibly corresponds to TRBD1 (6 bases). V was trimmed by 4 bases and J by 8 bases, leaving 8 bases between them. The CDR3 spans 12 residues. CDR3 sequence reads: CASSSQGEKLFF. The CDR3, as DNA: TGTGCCAGCAGTTCCCAGGGGGAAAAACTGTTTTTT.

This chain uses TRBV7-2 with TRBJ2-3; unclear D gene. The CDR3 loop spans 13 amino acids. CDR1 SGHTA and CDR2 FQGNSA come from the germline V gene. Deletions cut 4 bases from V and 2 bases from J, with 7 bases between. CDR3 protein: CASSSVNTDTQYF. The DNA for the CDR3 is TGTGCCAGCAGCTCCGTTAACACAGATACGCAGTATTTT. The full variable domain, in which reference TRBV7-2 and TRBJ2-3 provide the parts outside the CDR3, is GAGVSQSPSNKVTEKGKDVELRCDPISGHTALYWYRQSLGQGLEFLIYFQGNSAPDKSGLPSDRFSAERTGGSVSTLTIQRTQQEDSAVYLCASSSVNTDTQYFGPGTRLTVL.

The chain couples TRBV6-1 to TRBJ2-7; D tentatively reads TRBD1 or TRBD2 (5 bases each). The CDR3 is made up of 17 amino acids. The V gene lost 4 bases and the J gene lost 3 bases, with 22 bases spanning the gap. In germline, CDR1 is MNHNS, CDR2 SASEGT. CDR3 DNA sequence: TGTGCCAGCAGTGTGGTGGTTGGGGACGGGGAACACTACGAGCAGTACTTC. Translated: CASSVVVGDGEHYEQYF.